This T cell receptor (beta chain) was captured by sequencing in a study of long-term antiretroviral therapy in people with HIV. Looking at the study overall: About a decade before 2015, the earliest samples were taken when ART was typically delayed.

Overall study findings and caveats: ART adherence, viral resistance and therapy changes were undocumented. HIV repertoires covered narrower CDR3 length ranges than controls did.

Sequencing used immunoSEQ v3.0 at survey level. Data came from immunoSEQ multiplex PCR; TCRdb stores just in-frame clones and leaves some out. The sample contains 30,000 to 40,000 clones, approximately 80% of which appear only once. Samples held about 0.85-11 million cryopreserved PBMC before DNA extraction. The CDR3 covers 14 residues. Trimming removed 8 bases from V and 7 bases from J, with 18 bases in between. Germline CDR1 MNHEY, CDR2 SMNVEV (reference sequence). This clone has a single count. Its specificity is not known. V and J are TRBV27 and TRBJ2-1; D unresolved. Specimen: unsorted PBMCs, collected 0.3 years after starting antiretroviral therapy. The sequence was collected from a man between 18 and 29 years old with HIV. Here the CDR3 reads CASATLGQMNEQFF. The CDR3 bases are TGTGCCAGCGCAACCCTGGGCCAGATGAATGAGCAGTTCTTC.